One T cell receptor beta chain is described in this entry. Its antigen is not identified. From the germline J gene comes the end of the CDR3, since the read stops 3 residues before it. The data were obtained in a study of T cells in women clearing cervical HPV infection. Data came from immunoSEQ multiplex PCR; TCRdb stores just in-frame clones and leaves some out. This sample's table reports 7,500 to 9,500 clones. Findings of the study overall: Cases and controls were distinguished at AUC 0.83 by richness and V genes.

The CDR3 totals 13 residues. Germline V gives CDR1 DFQATT, CDR2 SNEGSKA (reference sequence). J lost 1 base, V lost 5 bases, and 4 bases had no gene match. The gene calls are TRBV20-1 and TRBJ2-7; 8 positions match TRBD1. The sample comprised blood buffy coat. The source is a woman aged 18-70 years with a cervical HPV16 infection that either progressed to CIN3+ or cleared (not recorded which). The CDR3 loop reads CSAFTGGSYEQYF. Incomplete CDR3 DNA: TGCAGTGCTTTTACAGGGGGATCCTACGAG.